The clone carrying this T cell receptor beta chain appeared many times. Its antigen is still unknown. TCRdb called the RT-PCR reads again in MiXCR, with one record for every CDR3 protein. The sample lists almost 250,000 distinct CDR3 sequences, 10% to 15% occurring once. This sample is drawn from a study of response to subunit inactivated influenza vaccine. Study-wide results and limits: Each seasonal influenza vaccination, the authors suggested, recruits few new T cells.

Sequenced here: non-naive T cells sorted from PBMCs, sampled about 14 days before vaccination. The TCR was taken from a man over 45 who received an inactivated influenza vaccine.

For the CDR3, the DNA is TGCAGTGCCATACCGACCGGACAGGCCTACGAGCAGTACTTC. Protein: CSAIPTGQAYEQYF. This rearrangement joins TRBV20-1 to TRBJ2-7; TRBD1 matches at 7 bases. The length of the CDR3 is 14 residues. J was trimmed by 2 bases and V by 6 bases; bases with no gene match: 10. Per the germline V gene, CDR1 is DFQATT and CDR2 is SNEGSKA (reference sequence).